Listed below are T cell receptor beta chains from one sample, sequenced in a study of OX40 agonist ivuxolimab in advanced cancers. Using immunoSEQ multiplex PCR, the repertoire was profiled, and TCRdb retains in-frame clones only, with some absent. The sample records about 66,000 clones, around 90% being singletons. This material consisted of CD4+ or CD8+ T cells sorted from blood, taken in a trial of the OX40 agonist ivuxolimab. The receptors were sampled from an adult with an advanced solid tumor such as melanoma, head and neck, liver or kidney cancer. The CDR3 runs from the conserved cysteine through the conserved F or W. Each record gives: clone size, D gene, J gene, V gene, CDR3 protein, CDR3 DNA. D genes are given only for firm matches. Some rows have no size entry. The others give once, few or many, or a class for an expanded clone.

clone_size: -
d_call: TRBD2
j_call: TRBJ2-7
v_call: TRBV7-6
cdr3_aa: CASSTRTSVSYEQYF
cdr3_nt: TGTGCCAGCAGCACCCGGACTAGCGTCTCCTACGAGCAGTACTTC

clone_size: -
d_call: -
j_call: TRBJ2-7
v_call: TRBV28
cdr3_aa: CASRTGIPYEQYF
cdr3_nt: TGTGCCAGCAGAACAGGGATCCCCTACGAGCAGTACTTC

clone_size: -
d_call: -
j_call: TRBJ2-1
v_call: TRBV19
cdr3_aa: CASSISGLYNEQFF
cdr3_nt: TGTGCCAGTAGTATCTCGGGACTCTACAATGAGCAGTTCTTC

clone_size: -
d_call: -
j_call: TRBJ2-3
v_call: TRBV18
cdr3_aa: CASSDQLAATDTQYF
cdr3_nt: TGTGCCAGCTCCGACCAACTAGCAGCCACAGATACGCAGTATTTT

clone_size: -
d_call: -
j_call: TRBJ2-7
v_call: TRBV28
cdr3_aa: CASRDTGGRTYEQYF
cdr3_nt: TGTGCCAGCAGGGACACAGGCGGTAGGACCTACGAGCAGTACTTC

clone_size: -
d_call: -
j_call: TRBJ1-2
v_call: TRBV28
cdr3_aa: CASSLNSYGYTF
cdr3_nt: TGTGCCAGCAGTTTAAACAGCTATGGCTACACCTTC

clone_size: -
d_call: TRBD1
j_call: TRBJ1-2
v_call: TRBV4-3
cdr3_aa: CASSHVTGSTNYGYTF
cdr3_nt: TGCGCCAGCAGCCATGTGACAGGGTCCACTAACTATGGCTACACCTTC

clone_size: -
d_call: -
j_call: TRBJ1-5
v_call: TRBV5-4
cdr3_aa: CASSSQGSSQPQHF
cdr3_nt: TGTGCCAGCAGTTCACAGGGATCTTCTCAGCCCCAGCATTTT

clone_size: -
d_call: -
j_call: TRBJ1-5
v_call: TRBV20-1
cdr3_aa: CSASSVSPQHF
cdr3_nt: TGCAGTGCTAGCTCGGTTTCACCCCAGCATTTT

clone_size: -
d_call: TRBD2
j_call: TRBJ2-1
v_call: TRBV28
cdr3_aa: CASRPVAGLFNEQFF
cdr3_nt: TGTGCCAGCAGACCCGTAGCGGGATTGTTTAATGAGCAGTTCTTC

clone_size: -
d_call: TRBD2
j_call: TRBJ2-7
v_call: TRBV18
cdr3_aa: CASSKRDSYEQYF
cdr3_nt: TGTGCCAGCTCGAAGCGGGACTCCTACGAGCAGTACTTC

clone_size: -
d_call: TRBD2
j_call: TRBJ2-1
v_call: TRBV5-1
cdr3_aa: CASSRGAGWDNEQFF
cdr3_nt: TGCGCCAGCAGCCGGGGAGCGGGATGGGACAATGAGCAGTTCTTC

clone_size: once
d_call: TRBD1
j_call: TRBJ1-1
v_call: TRBV6-6
cdr3_aa: CASSWDRNTEAFF
cdr3_nt: TGTGCCAGCAGTTGGGACAGGAACACTGAAGCTTTCTTT

clone_size: -
d_call: TRBD1
j_call: TRBJ1-5
v_call: TRBV27
cdr3_aa: CASSSTYRGQPQHF
cdr3_nt: TGTGCCAGCAGCTCCACGTACAGGGGTCAGCCCCAGCATTTT

clone_size: -
d_call: TRBD1
j_call: TRBJ1-1
v_call: TRBV2
cdr3_aa: CASSLTGVTEAFF
cdr3_nt: TGTGCCAGCAGTTTGACAGGGGTCACTGAAGCTTTCTTT

clone_size: -
d_call: TRBD1
j_call: TRBJ1-2
v_call: TRBV29-1
cdr3_aa: CSVGTGGDGYTF
cdr3_nt: TGCAGCGTTGGGACAGGGGGAGATGGCTACACCTTC

clone_size: once
d_call: -
j_call: TRBJ1-2
v_call: TRBV7-2
cdr3_aa: CASSTTPGRGYTF
cdr3_nt: TGTGCCAGCAGCACTACTCCGGGTCGTGGCTACACCTTC

clone_size: once
d_call: -
j_call: TRBJ2-2
v_call: TRBV19
cdr3_aa: CASQGGVGFAGELFF
cdr3_nt: TGTGCCAGCCAGGGGGGAGTTGGGTTCGCCGGGGAGCTGTTTTTT

clone_size: -
d_call: TRBD1
j_call: TRBJ2-1
v_call: TRBV28
cdr3_aa: CASSFRDRGHNEQFF
cdr3_nt: TGTGCCAGCAGTTTCCGGGACAGGGGTCACAATGAGCAGTTCTTC

clone_size: -
d_call: -
j_call: TRBJ1-4
v_call: TRBV6-5
cdr3_aa: CASSYSSLATNEKLFF
cdr3_nt: TGTGCCAGCAGTTACTCGAGCCTTGCAACTAATGAAAAACTGTTTTTT

clone_size: -
d_call: TRBD1
j_call: TRBJ1-4
v_call: TRBV7-9
cdr3_aa: CASSLMTGTSEKLFF
cdr3_nt: TGTGCCAGCAGCTTGATGACAGGGACCAGTGAAAAACTGTTTTTT

clone_size: -
d_call: TRBD1
j_call: TRBJ2-7
v_call: TRBV7-3
cdr3_aa: CASSLAGTGLYEQYF
cdr3_nt: TGTGCCAGCAGCTTAGCCGGGACAGGTCTCTACGAGCAGTACTTC

clone_size: -
d_call: TRBD1
j_call: TRBJ2-7
v_call: TRBV15
cdr3_aa: CATSPKNRGHEQYF
cdr3_nt: TGTGCCACCAGCCCCAAGAACAGGGGGCACGAGCAGTACTTC

clone_size: once
d_call: -
j_call: TRBJ2-1
v_call: TRBV4-2
cdr3_aa: CASSQVGHNEQFF
cdr3_nt: TGTGCCAGCAGCCAAGTTGGTCACAATGAGCAGTTCTTC

clone_size: -
d_call: -
j_call: TRBJ2-7
v_call: TRBV9
cdr3_aa: CASSSDGYEQYF
cdr3_nt: TGTGCCAGCAGCTCGGACGGCTACGAGCAGTACTTC

clone_size: -
d_call: TRBD2
j_call: TRBJ2-2
v_call: TRBV28
cdr3_aa: CASSGSGRSTGELFF
cdr3_nt: TGTGCCAGCAGTGGTAGCGGGAGAAGCACCGGGGAGCTGTTTTTT